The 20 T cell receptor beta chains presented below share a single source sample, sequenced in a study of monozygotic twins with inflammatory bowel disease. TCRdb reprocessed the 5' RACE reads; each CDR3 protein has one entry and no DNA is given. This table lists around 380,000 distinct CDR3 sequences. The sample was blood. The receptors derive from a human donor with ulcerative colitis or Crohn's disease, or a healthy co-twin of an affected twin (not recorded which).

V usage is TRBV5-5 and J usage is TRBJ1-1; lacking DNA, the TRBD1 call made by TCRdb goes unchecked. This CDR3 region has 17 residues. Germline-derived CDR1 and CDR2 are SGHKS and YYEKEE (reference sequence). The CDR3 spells CASSFSTGRGRNTEAFF.

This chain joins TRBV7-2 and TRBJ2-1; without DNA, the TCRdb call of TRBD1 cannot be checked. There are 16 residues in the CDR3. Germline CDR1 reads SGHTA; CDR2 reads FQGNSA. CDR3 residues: CASTPTRLAHRNEQFF.

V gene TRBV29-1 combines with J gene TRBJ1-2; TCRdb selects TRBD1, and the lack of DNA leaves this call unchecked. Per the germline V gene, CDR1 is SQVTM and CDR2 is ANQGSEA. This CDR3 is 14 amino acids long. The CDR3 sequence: CSVERDRVSGGYTF. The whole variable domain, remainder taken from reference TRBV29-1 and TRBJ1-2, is SAVISQKPSRDICQRGTSLTIQCQVDSQVTMMFWYRQQPGQSLTLIATANQGSEATYESGFVIDKFPISRPNLTFSTLTVSNMSPEDSSIYLCSVERDRVSGGYTFGSGTRLTVV.

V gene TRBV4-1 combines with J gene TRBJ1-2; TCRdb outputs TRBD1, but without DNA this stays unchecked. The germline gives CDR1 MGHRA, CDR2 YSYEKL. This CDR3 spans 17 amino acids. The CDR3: CASSQAPTGGKYYGYTF.

The CDR3 here is CASSLTTSGTLYNEQFF. The J gene is TRBJ2-1, the V gene TRBV7-2. The CDR3 is 17 residues long. CDR1 is SGHTA, CDR2 FQGNSA, per germline.

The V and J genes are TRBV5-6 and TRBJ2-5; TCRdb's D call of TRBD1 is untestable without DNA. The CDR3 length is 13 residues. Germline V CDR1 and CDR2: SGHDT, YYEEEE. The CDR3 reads CASSFQGGETQYF.

The CDR3 sequence: CASSWHSAPYEQYF. The gene calls are TRBV10-2 and TRBJ2-7; TCRdb's D gene call, TRBD1, goes unchecked for lack of DNA. The CDR3 loop spans 14 amino acids. The germline V gene has CDR1 WSHSY and CDR2 SAAADI.

The CDR3 region is CASGREGGALNQPQHF. V is TRBV2 and J is TRBJ1-5; lacking DNA, the TRBD1 call made by TCRdb goes unchecked. The CDR3 is 16 amino acids. CDR1 and CDR2 from the germline V gene are SNHLY and FYNNEI.

The CDR3: CASSPRTGLAGLWNELFF. The chain combines TRBV11-1 with TRBJ2-1; no DNA is available, so the TRBD2 call from TCRdb remains unchecked. CDR1 is SGHAT and CDR2 is FQDESV in the germline V gene (reference sequence). The CDR3 consists of 18 residues.

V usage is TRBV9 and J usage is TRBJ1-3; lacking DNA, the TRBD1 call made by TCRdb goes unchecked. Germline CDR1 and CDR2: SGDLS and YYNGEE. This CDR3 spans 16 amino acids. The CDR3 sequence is CASSVRGDSSGNTIYF.

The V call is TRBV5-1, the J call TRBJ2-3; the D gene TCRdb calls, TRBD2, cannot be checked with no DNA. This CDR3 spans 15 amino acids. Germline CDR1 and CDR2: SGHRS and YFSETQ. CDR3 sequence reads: CASSFVDSSTDTQYF.

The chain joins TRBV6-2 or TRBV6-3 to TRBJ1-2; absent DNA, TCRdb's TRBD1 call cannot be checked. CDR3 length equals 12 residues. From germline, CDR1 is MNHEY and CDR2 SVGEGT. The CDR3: CASSTVSYGYTF.

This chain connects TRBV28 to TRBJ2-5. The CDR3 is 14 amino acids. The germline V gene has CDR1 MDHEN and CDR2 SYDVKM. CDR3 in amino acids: CASSLLWSGETQYF. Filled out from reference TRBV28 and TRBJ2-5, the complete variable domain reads DVKVTQSSRYLVKRTGEKVFLECVQDMDHENMFWYRQDPGLGLRLIYFSYDVKMKEKGDIPEGYSVSREKKERFSLILESASTNQTSMYLCASSLLWSGETQYFGPGTRLLVL.

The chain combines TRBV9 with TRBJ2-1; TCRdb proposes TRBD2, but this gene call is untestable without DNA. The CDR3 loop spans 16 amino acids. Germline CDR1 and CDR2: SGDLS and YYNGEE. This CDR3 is CASSVGVGGSPWEQFF.

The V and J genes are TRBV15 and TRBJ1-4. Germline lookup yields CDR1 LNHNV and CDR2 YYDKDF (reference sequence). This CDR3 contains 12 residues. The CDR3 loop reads CATSRPNEKLFF.

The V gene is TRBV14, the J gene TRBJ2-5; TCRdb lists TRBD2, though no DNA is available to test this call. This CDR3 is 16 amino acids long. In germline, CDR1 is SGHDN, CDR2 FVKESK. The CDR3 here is CASSQSGGVYQETQYF.

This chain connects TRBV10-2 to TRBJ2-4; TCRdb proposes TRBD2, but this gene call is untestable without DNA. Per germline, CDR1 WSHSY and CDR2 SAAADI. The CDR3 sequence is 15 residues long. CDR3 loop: CASSDPSGVGNIQYF.

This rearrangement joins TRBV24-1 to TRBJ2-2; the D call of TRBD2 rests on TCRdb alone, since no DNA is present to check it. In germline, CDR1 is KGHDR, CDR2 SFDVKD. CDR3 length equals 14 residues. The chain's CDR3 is CATSDYTSSGELFF.

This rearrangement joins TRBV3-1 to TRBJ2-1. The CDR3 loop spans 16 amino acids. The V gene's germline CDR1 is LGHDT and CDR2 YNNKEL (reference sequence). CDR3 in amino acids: CASSPQVAVTSNEQFF.

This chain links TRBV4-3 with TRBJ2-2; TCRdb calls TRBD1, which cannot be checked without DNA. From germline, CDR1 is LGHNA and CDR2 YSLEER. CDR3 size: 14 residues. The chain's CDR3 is CASSQEGGIGELFF.